This T cell receptor beta chain was captured in a study of CD8 T cells in Susac syndrome. The authors reverse transcribed roughly 0.5 to 1 ug RNA with random hexamers. TCR beta CDR3 was amplified by immunoSEQ multiplex PCR. This amplification extended across 54 Vbeta and 13 Jbeta segments. Each CDR3 protein is one row after TCRdb ran MiXCR on the immunoSEQ multiplex PCR reads. In the table there are around 190,000 distinct CDR3 sequences, approximately 95% of which are singletons. This CDR3 has 16 residues. V lost 4 bases to trimming and J lost 2 bases, with 16 bases between them. Germline values: CDR1 SGDLS, CDR2 YYNGEE. In blood CD8+ and CD4+ T cells, TCR beta underwent sequencing. The controls were healthy donors who were matched for age and sex. Negative magnetic isolation gave CD8+ and CD4+ cells; FACS enriched CD8+ TEMRA.

Sequenced input: CD4+ T cells from PBMCs. The sequence was collected from a human donor in good health. The chain recombines TRBV9 with TRBJ1-3; D unclear. The DNA of the CDR3 is TGTGCCAGCAGCACCAGCGGCTGGCAGGCTGGAAACACCATATATTTT. Protein: CASSTSGWQAGNTIYF.